This T cell receptor (beta chain) was recorded in a study of shared clonotypes between healthy human individuals. Study conclusions and caveats: Generation probabilities of non-shared clonotypes were lower (relative to those shared by all four donors). Apart from blood, nothing was sampled; tissue repertoires likely differ.

V lost 2 bases, J lost 4 bases, and 4 bases stayed unmatched. Germline V gene lookup returns CDR1 SGHTA and CDR2 FQGNSA. The CDR3 totals 15 residues. Original analysis: Filtering was not the same, since immunoSEQ gave junction-only sequences without quality scores. Method: immunoSEQ multiplex PCR; TCRdb's copy keeps in-frame clones and lacks some. The V and J calls and clone size were taken over from that table, and D and trimming were inferred from the DNA. The sample holds a few million clones, more than 90% seen once. Comments on this clone: Its antigen is undetermined. Other DNA sequences in this specimen translate into the identical CDR3.

The sequence derives from a man between 18 and 35 years old in good health. The V gene is TRBV7-2, the J gene TRBJ2-7; 11 nucleotides align to TRBD2. The sample taken for sequencing was naive CD4+ T cells sorted from blood. As to subset: CD45RA+ positively selected. The CDR3 sequence: CASSLRTSGSYEQYF. DNA for the CDR3: TGTGCCAGCAGCTTACGCACTAGCGGGAGTTACGAGCAGTACTTC.